The 15 T cell receptor beta chains listed next were all sequenced from one sample in a study of T cell clones after liver transplantation. Libraries were prepared by immunoSEQ multiplex PCR; TCRdb keeps only in-frame clonotypes and omits some of them. The sample records 45,000 or so clones, around 83% being singletons. The sequencing here drew on CD4+ T cells from blood, taken 24 months after liver transplant. The origin of the receptors is a human patient who received a liver transplant. Some T cells may have originated in the graft donor.

V is TRBV4-3 and J is TRBJ1-5; D uncertain. Trimming left V 1 base short and J 3 bases short, with 4 bases between. The germline V gene has CDR1 LGHNA and CDR2 YSLEER. This CDR3 has 13 residues. In DNA form, the CDR3 reads TGCGCCAGCAGCCAAGCGGTCAATCAGCCCCAGCATTTT. Translation: CASSQAVNQPQHF.

The J gene is TRBJ2-3, the V gene TRBV7-2, with D hard to call. V gave up 3 bases and J gave up 8 bases, with 18 bases separating them. Germline CDR1 reads SGHTA; CDR2 reads FQGNSA. The CDR3 is 15 amino acids. This CDR3 reads CASSFPGKKTATQYF. In DNA form, the CDR3 reads TGTGCCAGCAGCTTTCCTGGAAAGAAAACTGCTACGCAGTATTTT.

The table lists this clone with a count of one. Sequence at one end of the junction differs from germline and may be a read error. The V call is TRBV2, the J call TRBJ2-1; the match to TRBD2 covers 13 bases. The CDR3 covers 14 residues. Per the germline V gene, CDR1 is SNHLY and CDR2 is FYNNEI. CDR3 loop: CAGRTSGSYNEQFF. CDR3 sequence (DNA): TGTGCCGGCAGGACTAGCGGGAGTTACAATGAGCAGTTCTTC.

This clone was picked up one time. The V gene is TRBV7-2, the J gene TRBJ1-1; D unresolved. Germline CDR1 is SGHTA and CDR2 is FQGNSA. V lost 2 bases to trimming and J lost 1 base, with 8 bases between them. The length of the CDR3 is 14 residues. CDR3 loop: CASSLRQRNTEAFF. For the CDR3, the DNA is TGTGCCAGCAGCTTACGCCAGAGGAACACTGAAGCTTTCTTT. Together with reference TRBV7-2 and TRBJ1-1, the CDR3 gives the full variable domain: GAGVSQSPSNKVTEKGKDVELRCDPISGHTALYWYRQSLGQGLEFLIYFQGNSAPDKSGLPSDRFSAERTGGSVSTLTIQRTQQEDSAVYLCASSLRQRNTEAFFGQGTRLTVV.

This clone was detected a few times. The V and J genes are TRBV6-1 and TRBJ1-5; unclear D gene. V was cut by 2 bases and J by 6 bases, with 11 bases left in between. Germline loops: CDR1 MNHNS, CDR2 SASEGT. The CDR3 is made up of 14 amino acids. The CDR3 nucleotides are TGTGCCAGCAGTGAAACCTTAGAGGCTCAGCCCCAGCATTTT. The encoded protein is CASSETLEAQPQHF.

The V gene is TRBV2, the J gene TRBJ1-4; D perhaps matches TRBD1 (5 bases). Germline-derived CDR1 and CDR2 are SNHLY and FYNNEI. The germline V and J ends were trimmed by 11 bases and 3 bases, with 10 bases remaining between them. The CDR3 is 12 amino acids. The CDR3 DNA sequence: TGTGCCGGCACGGGGGCTAATGAAAAACTGTTTTTT. As protein: CAGTGANEKLFF.

The V call is TRBV5-1, the J call TRBJ1-3, with D hard to call. Germline V gene sequence: CDR1 SGHRS, CDR2 YFSETQ. V lost 5 bases and J lost 2, with 8 bases in between. The CDR3 contains 13 residues. The CDR3 loop is CASSARAGNTIYF. CDR3 coding DNA: TGCGCCAGCAGTGCCCGGGCTGGAAACACCATATATTTT.

The genes are TRBV5-6 and TRBJ2-1; 7 bases fit TRBD1. Per germline, CDR1 SGHDT and CDR2 YYEEEE. With V trimmed by 4 bases and J by 8 bases, 6 bases remained unmatched. This CDR3 comprises 13 residues. CDR3 residues: CASSTDRIHEQFF. The DNA for the CDR3 is TGTGCCAGCAGCACGGACAGGATCCATGAGCAGTTCTTC.

This chain joins TRBV7-7 and TRBJ2-7; D gene unclear. The germline gives CDR1 SSHAT, CDR2 FNYEAQ (reference sequence). V was clipped by 5 bases and J by 1 base, with 12 bases between them. The CDR3 is made up of 14 amino acids. CDR3 in amino acids: CASSPGPGSYEQYF. CDR3 DNA: TGTGCCAGCAGCCCTGGCCCAGGTTCCTACGAGCAGTACTTC.

V usage is TRBV7-7 and J usage is TRBJ2-2, with 9 nucleotides matching TRBD1. J lost 3 bases, V lost 1 base, and 0 bases had no gene match. Germline V CDR1 and CDR2: SSHAT, FNYEAQ (reference sequence). This CDR3 region has 15 residues. The CDR3 here is CASSLGTGDTGELFF. As DNA, the CDR3 is TGTGCCAGCAGCTTAGGGACAGGGGACACCGGGGAGCTGTTTTTT.

The CDR3 spells CAISESILSGGTDTQYF. The CDR3 region has the DNA TGTGCCATCAGTGAGTCGATCCTCTCTGGGGGCACAGATACGCAGTATTTT. V and J are TRBV10-3 and TRBJ2-3; no clear D. Trimming cost V 0 bases and J 1 base, with 14 bases left between them. Germline loops: CDR1 ENHRY, CDR2 SYGVKD. CDR3 length equals 17 residues.

The chain joins TRBV28 to TRBJ2-1, with 8 bases fitting TRBD1. Germline V gives CDR1 MDHEN, CDR2 SYDVKM. V was pared by 4 bases and J by 9 bases, with 11 bases of the junction left unmatched. The CDR3 has 15 amino acids. The CDR3: CASSSPGTGLIEQFF. The CDR3, as DNA: TGTGCCAGCAGTTCCCCCGGGACAGGTCTCATTGAGCAGTTCTTC.

V usage is TRBV5-1 and J usage is TRBJ2-7; D is unclear. The length of the CDR3 is 13 residues. Germline V gene sequence: CDR1 SGHRS, CDR2 YFSETQ. The V gene lost 5 bases and the J gene lost 7 bases, with 16 bases spanning the gap. CDR3 amino acids: CASRGPARWEQYF. The CDR3 DNA is TGCGCCAGCAGGGGCCCCGCGAGATGGGAGCAGTACTTC.

J is TRBJ2-1 and V is TRBV19; 10 bases are shared with TRBD2. Germline V lookup: CDR1 LNHDA, CDR2 SQIVND (reference sequence). The CDR3 covers 16 residues. J gave up 13 bases and V 4 bases, and 16 bases lay outside the gene matches. DNA for the CDR3: TGTGCCAGTAGTAATCCAACCCGCCTAATAGCGGGGGGCCAGTTCTTC. This gives the protein CASSNPTRLIAGGQFF.

The rearrangement uses TRBV5-1 and TRBJ1-2; D gene uncertain. This CDR3 is built from 12 residues. Trimming removed 4 bases from V and 2 bases from J, with 6 bases in between. Germline values: CDR1 SGHRS, CDR2 YFSETQ. The CDR3 here is CASSAQNYGYTF. The CDR3 DNA follows: TGCGCCAGCAGCGCACAGAACTATGGCTACACCTTC.